Listed here are 9 T cell receptor beta chains from one sample, sequenced in a study of beta chain features in type 1 diabetes. cDNA synthesis used the whole RNA isolate, giving expressed TCRB sequences. Profiling relied on immunoSEQ multiplex PCR, and the TCRdb table lists in-frame clones only, not all of them. The sample includes over 150,000 clones, approximately 7.8% of them seen just once. Regarding the study as a whole: Among patients with Type 1 diabetes, TCRB CDR3s were moderately but significantly shorter in every one of the four CD4+ subsets.

Their antigen targets remain unknown. What was sequenced was central memory CD4+ T cells from blood. These receptors came from a woman aged 40 to 50 with type 1 diabetes.

This clone was picked up a small number of times. The rearrangement joins TRBV5-1 to TRBJ2-7; weak D call: TRBD2 (5 bases). V gave up 4 bases and J gave up 7 bases, with 18 bases separating them. Per germline, CDR1 SGHRS and CDR2 YFSETQ. The CDR3 extends over 14 amino acids. The CDR3 bases are TGCGCCAGCAGCAATGGACTGCAAACCGGGGAGCAGTACTTC. This gives the protein CASSNGLQTGEQYF.

A few counts support this clone. V usage is TRBV28 and J usage is TRBJ2-1, with D tentatively TRBD1 (6 bases). Looked up from germline, CDR1 is MDHEN and CDR2 is SYDVKM. The CDR3 has 15 amino acids. V was pared by 6 bases and J by 5 bases, with 17 bases between. The CDR3 region has the DNA TGTGCCAGCAGGGGGCCAGGGGACGTGGACAATGAGCAGTTCTTC. Its translation is CASRGPGDVDNEQFF. Full variable domain (rest looked up from reference TRBV28 and TRBJ2-1): DVKVTQSSRYLVKRTGEKVFLECVQDMDHENMFWYRQDPGLGLRLIYFSYDVKMKEKGDIPEGYSVSREKKERFSLILESASTNQTSMYLCASRGPGDVDNEQFFGPGTRLTVL.

V gene TRBV11-3 combines with J gene TRBJ2-5, with a weak D call TRBD2 (6 bases). Germline V gene lookup returns CDR1 SGHNT and CDR2 YENEEA. Trimming cost V 5 bases and J 2 bases, with 15 bases left between them. The CDR3 runs 15 residues. The CDR3 is CASSRGAGEQETQYF. In DNA form, the CDR3 reads TGTGCCAGCAGCCGCGGGGCCGGGGAACAAGAGACCCAGTACTTC.

This chain connects TRBV11-2 to TRBJ2-1, with 7 bases aligning to TRBD1. V dropped 4 bases and J dropped 4; count of bases not matched to a gene: 10. CDR3 length: 16 residues. Germline V gives CDR1 SGHAT, CDR2 FQNNGV. The CDR3 sequence: CASSSSDDRDYNEQFF. CDR3 sequence (DNA): TGTGCCAGCAGCTCCTCCGACGACAGGGATTACAATGAGCAGTTCTTC.

This clone has more than one count but fewer than ten. The gene calls are TRBV6-5 and TRBJ2-1, with 14 bases fitting TRBD2. Germline V gene lookup returns CDR1 MNHEY and CDR2 SVGAGI. The V segment lost 7 bases and the J segment 6 bases; nucleotides outside the gene matches: 5. The CDR3 covers 15 residues. CDR3 amino acids: CASTWGLAGVNEQFF. The DNA of the CDR3 is TGTGCCAGCACCTGGGGACTAGCGGGAGTCAATGAGCAGTTCTTC.

This clone was seen a handful of times. The V and J genes are TRBV29-1 and TRBJ2-2; 7 bases line up with TRBD1. Germline CDR1 and CDR2: SQVTM and ANQGSEA. Trimming at V came to 6 bases and at J to 4 bases, leaving 11 bases not matched to a gene. The length of the CDR3 is 15 residues. The CDR3, as DNA: TGCAGCGTACACAGACAGGGTGGTAGCACCGGGGAGCTGTTTTTT. This sequence encodes CSVHRQGGSTGELFF.

The chain combines TRBV28 with TRBJ2-3; the match to TRBD2 covers 9 bases. The V gene end was trimmed by 1 base and the J gene end by 2 bases; junction bases not matched to a gene: 4. Germline CDR1 reads MDHEN; CDR2 reads SYDVKM. The CDR3 contains 16 residues. The DNA for the CDR3 is TGTGCCAGCAGTTTATTTGTAGCGGGAGTCACAGATACGCAGTATTTT. Its translation is CASSLFVAGVTDTQYF.

This clone has just a few counts. CDR3 DNA sequence: TGCGCCAGCAGCCAAGACTCGACAGGGGCCAATCAGCCCCAGCATTTT. Residues: CASSQDSTGANQPQHF. The J gene is TRBJ1-5, the V gene TRBV4-3, with 8 bases lining up with TRBD1. The CDR3 has 16 residues. V lost 0 bases to trimming and J lost 3 bases; unmatched junction nucleotides: 4. CDR1 and CDR2 (germline): LGHNA, YSLEER.

In the case of this clone: In the same sample, other DNA sequences code for this CDR3. The gene calls are TRBV7-3 and TRBJ1-1; maybe TRBD1 (6 bases). Trimming pared 5 bases from V and 1 base from J, leaving 11 bases between. Germline lookup yields CDR1 SGHTA and CDR2 FQGTGA. This CDR3 has 14 residues. The CDR3: CASSPTGWNTEAFF. The CDR3 DNA sequence: TGTGCCAGCAGCCCAACAGGGTGGAACACTGAAGCTTTCTTT.